The sequence of this TCR beta chain was determined in a study of blood T cell repertoires in COVID-19. Study context: The cDNA or gDNA used as material had been derived from T cells, B-cell-depleted T cells, or PBMCs.

Some clones are missing from TCRdb's copy, which holds only in-frame ones; the method was immunoSEQ multiplex PCR. In the table there are over 250,000 clones, about four fifths of which are singletons. CDR1 and CDR2 from the germline V gene are ENHRY and SYGVKD. The CDR3 loop spans 14 amino acids. The trim removed 6 bases at V and 1 base at J, leaving 2 bases unmatched. The sequencing sample was made of peripheral blood. The V call is TRBV10-3, the J call TRBJ2-3, with 9 bases lining up with TRBD2. This sequence originates from a woman aged 50 to 60 who had recovered from COVID-19. The CDR3 sequence is CAISSSGGTDTQYF. The CDR3 DNA sequence: TGTGCCATCAGCTCTAGCGGGGGCACAGATACGCAGTATTTT.